This T cell receptor beta chain was sequenced during a study of T-cell reconstitution after alpha-beta-depleted transplantation in children. About this clonotype itself: The antigen is unknown.

A library of TCRbeta sequences, prepared with unique molecular identifiers, was generated. TCRdb re-analysed the PCR reads in MiXCR, keeping a single row per CDR3 protein. The sample lists 500,000 to 750,000 distinct CDR3 sequences; over 20% were seen once. Broader study findings: After transplant, at about two months, alpha-beta T cells were reportedly derived from several hundred expanded graft clones. Day-60 TCRbeta diversity that was high in some patients was derived from surviving recipient T cells and thymic progenitors.

Specimen: PBMCs, collected before TCRalphabeta/CD19-depleted stem cell transplant. The clonotype originates from a boy in the first two years of life with Wiskott-Aldrich syndrome, due to receive a stem cell transplant.

As DNA, the CDR3 is TGCGCCAGCAAGCCCGGACTAGCGGGAGCTGTCGATGAGCAGTTCTTC. This translates into CASKPGLAGAVDEQFF. The chain recombines TRBV5-1 with TRBJ2-1; 13 nucleotides line up with TRBD2. Trimming took 6 bases from V and 8 from J; bases not matched to a gene: 11. CDR1 SGHRS and CDR2 YFSETQ come from the germline V gene. The CDR3 has 16 amino acids.